Below, 2 T cell receptor beta chains from the same sample are listed, as sequenced in a study of shared clonotypes between healthy human individuals. Naive CD8 cells, CD45RO-negative and positively selected for CCR7, excluded terminally differentiated effector memory CD45RA+ cells. The assay was immunoSEQ multiplex PCR, and TCRdb's table has in-frame clones only and misses some. The data contain millions of clones, approximately 94% of them singletons. The sequenced sample was naive CD8+ T cells sorted from blood. The source of these receptors is a man in his late teens or twenties in good health.

Comments on this clone: This same CDR3 is encoded by further DNA sequences in the sample. The gene calls are TRBV29-1 and TRBJ2-3; D tentatively fits TRBD1 or TRBD2 (5 bases each). V lost 6 bases and J 3 bases, leaving 10 bases between the germline ends. The CDR3 totals 12 residues. Germline V CDR1 and CDR2: SQVTM, ANQGSEA. The CDR3 protein is CSVEDTTDTQYF. CDR3 coding DNA: TGCAGCGTGGAGGACACAACAGATACGCAGTATTTT.

The V gene is TRBV10-3, the J gene TRBJ1-1, with 8 positions matching TRBD1. CDR3 length: 12 amino acids. Germline values: CDR1 ENHRY, CDR2 SYGVKD. Trimming took 10 bases from V and 6 from J; bases not matched to a gene: 7. CDR3 DNA sequence: TGTGCCACCTTAGACAGGGGACCTGAAGCTTTCTTT. This translates into CATLDRGPEAFF.